This TCR beta chain emerged from a study of lymphopenia after photon versus proton radiotherapy. The method was immunoSEQ multiplex PCR; TCRdb's version includes in-frame clones alone and lacks a portion of them. The sample contains about 50,000 clones, about four fifths of which appear only once. The CDR3 totals 14 residues. Germline CDR1 is SGHAT and CDR2 is FQNNGV. The germline V and J ends were trimmed by 1 base and 1 base, with 6 bases remaining between them. This sample comprised peripheral blood, obtained from a patient treated with photon-based radiotherapy. This TCR was recovered from a man aged 45 to 65 with gastric cancer. The chain has TRBV11-2 and TRBJ2-3, with D hard to call. The CDR3 DNA is TGTGCCAGCAGCTTAGGTGTAGGCACAGATACGCAGTATTTT. Its protein product is CASSLGVGTDTQYF.